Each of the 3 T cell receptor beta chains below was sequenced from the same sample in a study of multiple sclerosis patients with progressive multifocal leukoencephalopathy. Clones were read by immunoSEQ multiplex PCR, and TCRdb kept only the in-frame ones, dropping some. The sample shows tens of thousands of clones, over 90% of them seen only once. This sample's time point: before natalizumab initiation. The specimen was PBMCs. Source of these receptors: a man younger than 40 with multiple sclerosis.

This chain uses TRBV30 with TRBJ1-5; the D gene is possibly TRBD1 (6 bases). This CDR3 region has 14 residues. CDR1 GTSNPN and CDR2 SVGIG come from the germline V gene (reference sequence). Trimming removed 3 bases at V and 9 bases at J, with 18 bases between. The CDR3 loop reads CAWSAGHRLGPQHF. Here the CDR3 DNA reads TGTGCCTGGAGCGCGGGACACCGGCTAGGGCCCCAGCATTTT. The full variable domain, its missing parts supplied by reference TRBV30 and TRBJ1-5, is SQTIHQWPATLVQPVGSPLSLECTVEGTSNPNLYWYRQAAGRGLQLLFYSVGIGQISSEVPQNLSASRPQDRQFILSSKKLLLSDSGFYLCAWSAGHRLGPQHFGDGTRLSIL.

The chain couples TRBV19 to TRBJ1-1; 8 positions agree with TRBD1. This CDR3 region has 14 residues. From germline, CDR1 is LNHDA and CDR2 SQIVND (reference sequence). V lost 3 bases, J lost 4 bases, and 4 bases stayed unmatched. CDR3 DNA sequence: TGTGCCAGTAGTATCGACAGGGGACTCACTGAAGCTTTCTTT. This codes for CASSIDRGLTEAFF.

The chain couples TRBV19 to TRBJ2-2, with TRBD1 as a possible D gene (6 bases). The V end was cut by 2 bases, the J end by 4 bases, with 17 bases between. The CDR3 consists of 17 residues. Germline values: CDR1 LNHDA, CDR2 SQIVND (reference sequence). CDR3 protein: CASSIRGGGAGTGELFF. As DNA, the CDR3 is TGTGCCAGTAGTATACGGGGTGGGGGCGCGGGCACCGGGGAGCTGTTTTTT.